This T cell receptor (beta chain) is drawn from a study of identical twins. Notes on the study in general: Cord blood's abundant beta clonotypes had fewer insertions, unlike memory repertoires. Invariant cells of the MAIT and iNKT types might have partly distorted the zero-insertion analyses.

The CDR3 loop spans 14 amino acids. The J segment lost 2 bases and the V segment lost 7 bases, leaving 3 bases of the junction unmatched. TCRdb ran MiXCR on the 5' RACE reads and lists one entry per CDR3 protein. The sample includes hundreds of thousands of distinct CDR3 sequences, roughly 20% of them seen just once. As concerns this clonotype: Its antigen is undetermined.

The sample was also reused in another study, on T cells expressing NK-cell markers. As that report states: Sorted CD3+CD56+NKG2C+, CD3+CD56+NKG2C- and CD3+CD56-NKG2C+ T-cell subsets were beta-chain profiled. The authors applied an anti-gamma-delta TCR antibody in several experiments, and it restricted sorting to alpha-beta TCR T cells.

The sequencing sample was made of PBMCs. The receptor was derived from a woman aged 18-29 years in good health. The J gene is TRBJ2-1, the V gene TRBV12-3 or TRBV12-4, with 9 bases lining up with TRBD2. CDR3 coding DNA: TGTGCCAGCAATGGCGGGGGGGCCTACAATGAGCAGTTCTTC. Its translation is CASNGGGAYNEQFF.